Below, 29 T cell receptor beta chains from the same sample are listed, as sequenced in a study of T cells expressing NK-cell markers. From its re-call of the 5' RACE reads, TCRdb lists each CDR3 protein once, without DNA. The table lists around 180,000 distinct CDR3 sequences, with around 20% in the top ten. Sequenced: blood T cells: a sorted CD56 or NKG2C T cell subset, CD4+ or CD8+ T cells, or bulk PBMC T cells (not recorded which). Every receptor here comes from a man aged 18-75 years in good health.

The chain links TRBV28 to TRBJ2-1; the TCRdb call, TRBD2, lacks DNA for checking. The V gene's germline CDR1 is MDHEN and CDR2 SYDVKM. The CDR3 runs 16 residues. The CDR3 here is CASSFLAETTDNEQFF.

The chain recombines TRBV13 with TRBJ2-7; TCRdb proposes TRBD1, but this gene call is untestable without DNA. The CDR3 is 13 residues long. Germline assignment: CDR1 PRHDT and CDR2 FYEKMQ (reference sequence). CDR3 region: CASSPWRGPEQYF.

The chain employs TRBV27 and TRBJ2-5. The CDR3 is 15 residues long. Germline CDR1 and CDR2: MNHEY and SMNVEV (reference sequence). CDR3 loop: CASSPLRTPRETQYF.

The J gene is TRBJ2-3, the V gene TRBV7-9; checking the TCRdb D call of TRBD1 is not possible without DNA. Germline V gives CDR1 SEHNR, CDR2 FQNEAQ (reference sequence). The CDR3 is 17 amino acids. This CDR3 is CASSFAGAGPSTDTQYF. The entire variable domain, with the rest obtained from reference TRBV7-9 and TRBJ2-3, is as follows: DTGVSQNPRHKITKRGQNVTFRCDPISEHNRLYWYRQTLGQGPEFLTYFQNEAQLEKSRLLSDRFSAERPKGSFSTLEIQRTEQGDSAMYLCASSFAGAGPSTDTQYFGPGTRLTVL.

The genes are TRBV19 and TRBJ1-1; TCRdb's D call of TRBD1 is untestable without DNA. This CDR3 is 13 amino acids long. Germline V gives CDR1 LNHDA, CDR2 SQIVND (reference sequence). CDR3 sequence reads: CASNQGWTNEAFF.

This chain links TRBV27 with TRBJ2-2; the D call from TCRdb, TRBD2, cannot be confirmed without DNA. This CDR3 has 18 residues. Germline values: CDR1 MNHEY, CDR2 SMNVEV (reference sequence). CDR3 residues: CASSLWIAGGPGTGELFF.

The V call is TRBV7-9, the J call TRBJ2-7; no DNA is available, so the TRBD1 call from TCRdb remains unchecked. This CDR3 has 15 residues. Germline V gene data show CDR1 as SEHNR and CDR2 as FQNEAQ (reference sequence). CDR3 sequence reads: CASSLLQGRGDEQYF.

The CDR3 reads CASSSGSGGQQEQYF. This sequence joins TRBV4-2 and TRBJ2-7; there is no DNA to check the TCRdb D call of TRBD2. Germline V gives CDR1 LGHNA, CDR2 YNFKEQ. The CDR3 runs 15 residues.

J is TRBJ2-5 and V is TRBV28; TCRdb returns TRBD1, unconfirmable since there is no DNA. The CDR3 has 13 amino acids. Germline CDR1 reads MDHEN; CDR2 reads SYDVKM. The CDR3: CASTLVGTETQYF.

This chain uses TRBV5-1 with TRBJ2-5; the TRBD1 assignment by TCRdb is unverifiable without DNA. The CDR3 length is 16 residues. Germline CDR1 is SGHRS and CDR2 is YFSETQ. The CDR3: CASSRWEQRGRETQYF.

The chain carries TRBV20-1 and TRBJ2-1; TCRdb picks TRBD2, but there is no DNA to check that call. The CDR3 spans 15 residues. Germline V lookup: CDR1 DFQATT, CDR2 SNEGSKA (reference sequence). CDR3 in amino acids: CSARGTSGLYNEQFF.

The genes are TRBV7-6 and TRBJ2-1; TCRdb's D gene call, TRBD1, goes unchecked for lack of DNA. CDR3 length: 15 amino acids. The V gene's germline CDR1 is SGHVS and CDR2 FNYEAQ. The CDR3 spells CASSLGPGQGYEQFF.

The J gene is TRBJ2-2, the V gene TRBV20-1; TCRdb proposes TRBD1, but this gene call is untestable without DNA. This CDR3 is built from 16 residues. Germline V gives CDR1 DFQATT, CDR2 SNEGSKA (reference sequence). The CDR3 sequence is CSARVTDRGDTGELFF.

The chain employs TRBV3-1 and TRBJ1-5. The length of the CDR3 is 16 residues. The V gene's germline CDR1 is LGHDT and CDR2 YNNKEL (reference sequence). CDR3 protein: CASSQDQGNLNQPQHF.

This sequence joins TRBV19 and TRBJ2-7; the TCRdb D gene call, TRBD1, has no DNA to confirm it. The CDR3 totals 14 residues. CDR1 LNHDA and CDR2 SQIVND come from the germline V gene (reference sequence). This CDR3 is CASSIGWGPYEQYF.

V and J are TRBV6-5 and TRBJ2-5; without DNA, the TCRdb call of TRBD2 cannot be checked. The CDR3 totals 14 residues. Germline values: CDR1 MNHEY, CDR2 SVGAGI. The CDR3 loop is CASSFLAGEETQYF.

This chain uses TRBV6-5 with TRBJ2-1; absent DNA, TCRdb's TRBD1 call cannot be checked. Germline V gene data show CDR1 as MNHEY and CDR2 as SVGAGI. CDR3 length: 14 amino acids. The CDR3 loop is CASSWGRGWDEQFF.

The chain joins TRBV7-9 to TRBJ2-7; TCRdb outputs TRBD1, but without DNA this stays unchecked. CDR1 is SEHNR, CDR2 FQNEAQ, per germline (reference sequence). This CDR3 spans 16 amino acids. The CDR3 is CASSPAPTGSWDEQYF. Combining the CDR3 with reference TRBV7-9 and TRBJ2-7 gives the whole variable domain DTGVSQNPRHKITKRGQNVTFRCDPISEHNRLYWYRQTLGQGPEFLTYFQNEAQLEKSRLLSDRFSAERPKGSFSTLEIQRTEQGDSAMYLCASSPAPTGSWDEQYFGPGTRLTVT.

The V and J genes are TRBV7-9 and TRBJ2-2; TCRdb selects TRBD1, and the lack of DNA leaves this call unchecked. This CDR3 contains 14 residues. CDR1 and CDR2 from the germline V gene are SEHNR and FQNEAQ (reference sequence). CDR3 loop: CASSLEWGAGELFF.

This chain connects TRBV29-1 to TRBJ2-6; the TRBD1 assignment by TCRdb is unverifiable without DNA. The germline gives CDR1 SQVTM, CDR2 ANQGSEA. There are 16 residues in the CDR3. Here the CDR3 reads CSAGGQGGSGANVLTF. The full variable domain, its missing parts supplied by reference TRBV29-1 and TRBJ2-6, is SAVISQKPSRDICQRGTSLTIQCQVDSQVTMMFWYRQQPGQSLTLIATANQGSEATYESGFVIDKFPISRPNLTFSTLTVSNMSPEDSSIYLCSAGGQGGSGANVLTFGAGSRLTVL.

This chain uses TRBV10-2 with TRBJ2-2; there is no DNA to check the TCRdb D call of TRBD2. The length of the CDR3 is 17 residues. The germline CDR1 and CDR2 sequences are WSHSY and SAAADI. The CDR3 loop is CASSESSVAGWTGELFF.

CDR3 sequence: CASRLAGLAYEQYF. The rearrangement links TRBV6-1 to TRBJ2-7; the TCRdb call, TRBD2, lacks DNA for checking. Germline CDR1 reads MNHNS; CDR2 reads SASEGT. The CDR3 contains 14 residues.

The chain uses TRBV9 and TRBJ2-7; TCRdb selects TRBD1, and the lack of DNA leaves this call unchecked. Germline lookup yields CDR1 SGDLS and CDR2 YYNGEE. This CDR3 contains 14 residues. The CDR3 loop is CASSSGTGGNEQYF.

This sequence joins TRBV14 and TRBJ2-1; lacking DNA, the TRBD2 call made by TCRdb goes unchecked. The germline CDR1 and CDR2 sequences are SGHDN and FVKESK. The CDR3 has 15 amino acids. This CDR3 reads CASSILYSGRAEQFF.

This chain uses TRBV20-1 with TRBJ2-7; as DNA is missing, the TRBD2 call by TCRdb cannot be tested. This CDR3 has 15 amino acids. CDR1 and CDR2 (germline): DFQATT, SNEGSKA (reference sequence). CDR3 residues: CSARDPRLALHEQYF.

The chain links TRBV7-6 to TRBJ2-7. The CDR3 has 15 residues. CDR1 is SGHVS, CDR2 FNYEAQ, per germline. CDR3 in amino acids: CASSSGAGELYEQYF. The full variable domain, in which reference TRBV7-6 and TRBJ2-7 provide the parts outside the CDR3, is GAGVSQSPRYKVTKRGQDVALRCDPISGHVSLYWYRQALGQGPEFLTYFNYEAQQDKSGLPNDRFSAERPEGSISTLTIQRTEQRDSAMYRCASSSGAGELYEQYFGPGTRLTVT.

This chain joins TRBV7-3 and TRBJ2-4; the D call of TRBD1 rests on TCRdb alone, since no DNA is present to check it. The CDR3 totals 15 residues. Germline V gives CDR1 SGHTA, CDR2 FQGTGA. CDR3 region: CASSLSSGVKNIQYF. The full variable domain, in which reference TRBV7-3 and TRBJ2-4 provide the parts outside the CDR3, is GAGVSQTPSNKVTEKGKYVELRCDPISGHTALYWYRQSLGQGPEFLIYFQGTGAADDSGLPNDRFFAVRPEGSVSTLKIQRTERGDSAVYLCASSLSSGVKNIQYFGAGTRLSVL.

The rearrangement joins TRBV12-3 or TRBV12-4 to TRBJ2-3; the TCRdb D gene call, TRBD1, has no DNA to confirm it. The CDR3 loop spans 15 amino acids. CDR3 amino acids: CASSLSGGAEDTQYF.

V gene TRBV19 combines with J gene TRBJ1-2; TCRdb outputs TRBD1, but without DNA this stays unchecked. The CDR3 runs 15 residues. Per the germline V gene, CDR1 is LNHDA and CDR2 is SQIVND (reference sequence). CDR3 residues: CASGFPTGENYGYTF.